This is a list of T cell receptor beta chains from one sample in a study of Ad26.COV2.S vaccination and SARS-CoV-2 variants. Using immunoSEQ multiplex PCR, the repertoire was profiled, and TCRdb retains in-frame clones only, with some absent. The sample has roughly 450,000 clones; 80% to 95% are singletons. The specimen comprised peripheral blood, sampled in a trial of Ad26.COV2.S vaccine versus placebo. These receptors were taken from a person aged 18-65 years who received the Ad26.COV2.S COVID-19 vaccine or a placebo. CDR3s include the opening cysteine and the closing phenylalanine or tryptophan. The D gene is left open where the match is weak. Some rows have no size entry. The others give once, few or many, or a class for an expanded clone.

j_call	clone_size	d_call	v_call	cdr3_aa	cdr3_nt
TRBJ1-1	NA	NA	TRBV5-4	CACRGQNTEAFF	TGTGCCTGCAGGGGTCAGAACACTGAAGCTTTCTTT
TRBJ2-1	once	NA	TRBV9	CASSVETAVGDEQFF	TGTGCCAGCAGCGTAGAGACGGCCGTGGGGGATGAGCAGTTCTTC
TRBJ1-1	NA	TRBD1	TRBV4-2	CASSQTQTGVNTEAFF	TGTGCCAGCAGCCAAACCCAGACAGGGGTTAACACTGAAGCTTTCTTT
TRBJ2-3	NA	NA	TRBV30	CAWSGGTDTQYF	TGTGCCTGGAGTGGCGGCACAGATACGCAGTATTTT
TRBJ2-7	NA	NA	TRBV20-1	CSASGEQVDTALYEQYF	TGCAGTGCTAGTGGGGAACAGGTAGATACTGCCCTCTACGAGCAGTACTTC
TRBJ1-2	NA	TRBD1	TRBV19	CASSIKGGGNYGYTF	TGTGCCAGTAGTATAAAAGGGGGCGGTAACTATGGCTACACCTTC
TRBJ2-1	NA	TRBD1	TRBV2	CASSEKGTAPNEQFF	TGTGCCAGCAGTGAGAAGGGGACAGCGCCAAATGAGCAGTTCTTC
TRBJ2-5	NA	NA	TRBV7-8	CASSRRRGETQYF	TGTGCCAGCAGCCGCCGAAGAGGGGAGACCCAGTACTTC
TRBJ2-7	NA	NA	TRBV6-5	CASTLLGYEQYF	TGTGCCAGCACCCTCCTTGGCTACGAGCAGTACTTC
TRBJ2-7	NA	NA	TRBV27	CASRPLGGASSYEQYF	TGTGCCAGCAGACCTTTGGGGGGGGCCTCTTCCTACGAGCAGTACTTC
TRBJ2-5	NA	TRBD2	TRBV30	CAWSQGLAGQETQYF	TGTGCCTGGAGTCAGGGACTAGCGGGCCAAGAGACCCAGTACTTC
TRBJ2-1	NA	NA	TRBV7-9	CASSLPSYNEQFF	TGTGCCAGCAGCTTACCTAGCTACAATGAGCAGTTCTTC
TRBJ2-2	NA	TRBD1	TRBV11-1	CASRGGRSTGELFF	TGTGCCAGCCGAGGGGGCAGGAGCACCGGGGAGCTGTTTTTT
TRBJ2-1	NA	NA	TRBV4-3	CASSQEISSSTYNEQFF	TGCGCCAGCAGCCAAGAAATCAGTAGCAGCACCTACAATGAGCAGTTCTTC
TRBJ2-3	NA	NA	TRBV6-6	CASSPGLARTVSDTQYF	TGTGCCAGCAGTCCGGGGCTAGCAAGGACAGTCTCCGATACGCAGTATTTT
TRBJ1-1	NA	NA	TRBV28	CASSYPPGTLNTEAFF	TGTGCCAGCAGTTACCCTCCCGGGACTTTGAACACTGAAGCTTTCTTT
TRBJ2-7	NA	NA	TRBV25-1	CALRGGHEQYF	TGTGCCCTTAGAGGGGGGCACGAGCAGTACTTC
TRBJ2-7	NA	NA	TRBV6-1	CASSEAPSYEQYF	TGTGCCAGCAGTGAAGCGCCCTCCTACGAGCAGTACTTC
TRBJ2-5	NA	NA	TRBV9	CASSPQETQYF	TGTGCCAGCAGCCCCCAAGAGACCCAGTACTTC
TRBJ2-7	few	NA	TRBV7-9	CASSLGAGLLYF	TGTGCCAGCAGCTTAGGGGCAGGCCTCCTGTACTTC
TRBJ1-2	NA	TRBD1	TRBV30	CAWNRGQGHGYTF	TGTGCCTGGAACCGGGGACAGGGGCATGGCTACACCTTC
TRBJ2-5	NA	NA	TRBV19	CASKNGRGPEETQYF	TGTGCCAGTAAGAATGGCAGGGGCCCCGAAGAGACCCAGTACTTC
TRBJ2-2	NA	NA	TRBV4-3	CASSQDSPGPGELFF	TGCGCCAGCAGCCAAGATAGCCCCGGACCCGGGGAGCTGTTTTTT
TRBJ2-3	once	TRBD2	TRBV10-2	CASRDGTSGATQYF	TGCGCCAGCAGGGACGGGACTAGCGGGGCCACGCAGTATTTT
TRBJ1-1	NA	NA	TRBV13	CATYYRNTEAFF	TGTGCCACCTACTACAGGAACACTGAAGCTTTCTTT